Each of the 9 T cell receptor beta chains below was sequenced from the same sample in a study of shared clonotypes between healthy human individuals. Assay used: immunoSEQ multiplex PCR; TCRdb lists only in-frame clones, some missing. Counted here are roughly 650,000 clones, almost 97% occurring once; the ten biggest clones make up around 0.058%. The sample comprised naive CD4+ T cells sorted from blood. The subset was: CD45RA+ positively selected. These receptors were obtained from a woman aged 30 to 39 in good health.

The J gene is TRBJ2-5, the V gene TRBV5-4; no firm D call. Germline assignment: CDR1 SGHNT and CDR2 YYREEE (reference sequence). The CDR3 runs to 12 residues. V was trimmed by 2 bases and J by 5 bases, leaving 7 bases between them. Written as DNA, the CDR3 is TGTGCCAGCAGCTTAAGGCCGGAGACCCAGTACTTC. Protein product: CASSLRPETQYF.

This clone was seen once. V gene TRBV15 combines with J gene TRBJ2-3; weak D call: TRBD1 (6 bases). The CDR3 covers 14 residues. Germline loops: CDR1 LNHNV, CDR2 YYDKDF (reference sequence). The V and J ends lost 1 base and 1 base respectively, with 6 bases between them. CDR3 nucleotides: TGTGCCACCAGCAGAGGGACAGGCACAGATACGCAGTATTTT. This encodes CATSRGTGTDTQYF.

V usage is TRBV19 and J usage is TRBJ1-6; D may be TRBD1 (6 bases). V lost 5 bases and J 8 bases, leaving 19 bases between the germline ends. Per germline, CDR1 LNHDA and CDR2 SQIVND (reference sequence). This CDR3 region has 16 residues. The CDR3 is CASSRTYRVEDSPLHF. CDR3 in DNA: TGTGCCAGTAGTCGAACCTACAGGGTAGAGGATTCACCCCTCCACTTT. The variable domain in full, with the rest retrieved from reference TRBV19 and TRBJ1-6, is DGGITQSPKYLFRKEGQNVTLSCEQNLNHDAMYWYRQDPGQGLRLIYYSQIVNDFQKGDIAEGYSVSREKKESFPLTVTSAQKNPTAFYLCASSRTYRVEDSPLHFGNGTRLTVT.

The J gene is TRBJ2-7, the V gene TRBV27; 7 positions agree with TRBD1. V shed 4 bases and J 3 bases; nucleotides not matched to a gene: 12. The CDR3 extends over 16 amino acids. Germline CDR1 MNHEY, CDR2 SMNVEV (reference sequence). This chain's CDR3 is CASSSHDRALDYEQYF. Written as DNA, the CDR3 is TGTGCCAGCAGTTCACACGACAGGGCTTTAGACTACGAGCAGTACTTC.

The chain uses TRBV7-8 and TRBJ2-7, with TRBD2 matching 12 bases. From germline, CDR1 is SGHVS and CDR2 FQNEAQ. Unmatched junction bases numbered 2, after V lost 0 bases and J lost 2 bases. This CDR3 is 16 amino acids long. The chain's CDR3 is CASSLALAGGAYEQYF. The CDR3 DNA sequence: TGTGCCAGCAGCTTAGCACTAGCGGGAGGAGCCTACGAGCAGTACTTC. The entire variable domain, with the rest obtained from reference TRBV7-8 and TRBJ2-7, is as follows: GAGVSQSPRYKVAKRGQDVALRCDPISGHVSLFWYQQALGQGPEFLTYFQNEAQLDKSGLPSDRFFAERPEGSVSTLKIQRTQQEDSAVYLCASSLALAGGAYEQYFGPGTRLTVT.

The rearrangement uses TRBV6-5 and TRBJ1-1; the D is unclear. Trimming left V 0 bases short and J 1 base short, with 9 bases between. This CDR3 is built from 15 residues. Germline CDR1 is MNHEY and CDR2 is SVGAGI. The CDR3: CASSYSSNPNTEAFF. The CDR3 DNA is TGTGCCAGCAGTTACTCATCGAACCCGAACACTGAAGCTTTCTTT.

This rearrangement joins TRBV6-5 to TRBJ2-3; TRBD2 agrees at 11 bases. This CDR3 has 16 residues. Germline V gene sequence: CDR1 MNHEY, CDR2 SVGAGI. J lost 10 bases, V lost 0 bases, and 9 bases had no gene match. In DNA, the CDR3 is TGTGCCAGCAGTTACTCGGGACTAGCGGTCGGTACACCGCAGTATTTT. It is translated as CASSYSGLAVGTPQYF.

The chain recombines TRBV7-3 with TRBJ2-1; 7 bases fit TRBD1. Germline lookup yields CDR1 SGHTA and CDR2 FQGTGA. This CDR3 spans 15 amino acids. Trimming cost V 5 bases and J 2 bases; bases outside gene matches: 6. The CDR3 loop reads CASSAGQGAYNEQFF. CDR3 in DNA: TGTGCCAGCAGCGCTGGGCAGGGGGCCTACAATGAGCAGTTCTTC.

The V and J genes are TRBV6-5 and TRBJ2-1; D might be TRBD2 (5 bases). Per the germline V gene, CDR1 is MNHEY and CDR2 is SVGAGI. The CDR3 covers 12 residues. The V gene lost 6 bases and the J gene lost 9 bases, with 12 bases spanning the gap. The CDR3 spells CASRQPEGEQFF. In DNA form, the CDR3 reads TGTGCCAGCAGACAGCCAGAGGGTGAGCAGTTCTTC.